These T cell receptor beta chains were read from a single sample in a study of shared clonotypes between healthy human individuals. Method: immunoSEQ multiplex PCR; TCRdb's copy keeps in-frame clones and lacks some. There are about 2 million clones in the sample; about 95% occur only once, and approximately 1.2% lies in the top ten. The sequenced material came from naive CD8+ T cells sorted from blood. The receptors were gathered from a man between 18 and 35 years old in good health. The conserved cysteine and the conserved F or W are not part of the CDR3 here. Size is omitted from some rows. Given values are once, few, many or a class for expanded clones.

clone size	J gene	V gene	CDR3 protein
NA	TRBJ2-5	TRBV9	ASSVLAGGYQETQY
once	TRBJ2-7	TRBV5-4	ASSSTGWIEDEQY
NA	TRBJ2-5	TRBV12-5	ASGLGQGLGGWY
NA	TRBJ2-7	TRBV2	ASSAWTGGFSYEQY
once	TRBJ2-7	TRBV4-3	ASSQGNGGYEQY
NA	TRBJ2-7	TRBV27	ASGDSYEQY
NA	TRBJ2-7	TRBV13	ASSSDRGHYEQY
NA	TRBJ2-5	TRBV10-2	ASSERETQY
NA	TRBJ2-1	TRBV27	ASSLLGAGTNEQF
NA	TRBJ1-6	TRBV5-6	ASSPTRGGSPLH
NA	TRBJ2-1	TRBV11-2	ASSPRKGSPSVYEQF
NA	TRBJ1-2	TRBV5-4	ASSYLGRVT
NA	TRBJ1-5	TRBV13	ASSLRTGGSNSNQPQH
NA	TRBJ1-2	TRBV5-1	ASSLSTSGTDIFYGYT
NA	TRBJ2-1	TRBV11-3	ASSQEAGVENEQF
NA	TRBJ2-7	TRBV5-6	ASSSPGSYEQY
NA	TRBJ2-7	TRBV27	ASSRGISYEQY
NA	TRBJ1-5	TRBV30	AWNQGVIGNQPQH
NA	TRBJ2-2	TRBV29-1	SVGRGADIGELF
NA	TRBJ2-1	TRBV29-1	SGTGLTNDYNEQF
NA	TRBJ2-3	TRBV9	TSSATGLLDTQY
NA	TRBJ2-3	TRBV4-3	ASSPLGVAGGSPGTDTQY
NA	TRBJ1-2	TRBV27	ASSSQGSYGYT
NA	TRBJ1-6	TRBV5-4	ASSLDLGEGVWSPLH
NA	TRBJ2-7	TRBV7-5	ARRFNLEDILHSYEQY
once	TRBJ2-2	TRBV7-2	ASSPVSTGELF
NA	TRBJ1-4	TRBV6-5	ASSYLRGTNEKLF
NA	TRBJ1-3	TRBV7-9	ASTYPPREGGNTIY
once	TRBJ1-1	TRBV9	ASSATGEGTEAF
NA	TRBJ2-7	TRBV13	ASSLGGLAYEQY
NA	TRBJ2-5	TRBV13	ASSLVASGSQETQY
once	TRBJ2-7	TRBV6-6	ASTDTGPFSYEQY
NA	TRBJ1-6	TRBV4-1	ASSQGRWYNSPLH
NA	TRBJ2-1	TRBV11-2	ASSLAPGPALNEQF
once	TRBJ2-7	TRBV4-3	ASSQGVYSLYEQY
NA	TRBJ2-7	TRBV4-3	ASSPDRVTYEQY
NA	TRBJ1-1	TRBV19	ASSIEDYNTEAF
NA	TRBJ2-2	TRBV29-1	SVEDSSGVTGELF
NA	TRBJ2-1	TRBV6-5	ASSFTDSNEQF
NA	TRBJ1-5	TRBV27	ASTPGSGSNQPQH
NA	TRBJ2-6	TRBV5-4	ASSLEVSRRTGANVLT
NA	TRBJ2-5	TRBV4-1	ASSEQGMRLGETQY